The 8 T cell receptor beta chains below were found in one sample sequenced in a study of blood T cells in healthy people across ages. With a J-beta primer mix and a sample-barcoded 5' primer, a second PCR ran about 6 to 11 cycles. A single record per CDR3 protein comes from TCRdb applying MiXCR to the 5' RACE reads. There are hundreds of thousands of distinct CDR3 sequences in the sample; under 65% occur only once, and approximately 13% lies in the top ten. The sequencing input was blood. These receptors were taken from a woman older than 75 in good health.

The genes are TRBV12-5 and TRBJ1-2; TRBD1 agrees at 7 bases. With V trimmed by 7 bases and J by 0 bases, 5 bases remained unmatched. The CDR3 covers 14 residues. Germline V gene data show CDR1 as LGHNT and CDR2 as FRNRAP. The CDR3: CASEGQETNYGYTF. In DNA, the CDR3 is TGTGCTAGTGAAGGACAGGAGACTAACTATGGCTACACCTTC. Filled out from reference TRBV12-5 and TRBJ1-2, the complete variable domain reads DARVTQTPRHKVTEMGQEVTMRCQPILGHNTVFWYRQTMMQGLELLAYFRNRAPLDDSGMPKDRFSAEMPDATLATLKIQPSEPRDSAVYFCASEGQETNYGYTFGSGTRLTVV.

This chain links TRBV7-2 with TRBJ2-5; TRBD1 matches at 9 bases. CDR3 length: 15 residues. The J segment lost 5 bases and the V segment lost 3 bases, leaving 7 bases of the junction unmatched. Germline CDR1 and CDR2: SGHTA and FQGNSA. DNA for the CDR3: TGTGCCAGCAGCTTGGCCACAGGGGGCGGGGAGACCCAGTACTTC. Amino acids: CASSLATGGGETQYF.

This CDR3 is CASSLLYRGETQYF. CDR3 nucleotide sequence: TGTGCCAGCAGTTTACTGTACAGGGGGGAGACCCAGTACTTC. The V and J genes are TRBV27 and TRBJ2-7; 8 nucleotides line up with TRBD1. Gene TRBJ2-5 matches the end of the DNA better, so the J call may be wrong. The CDR3 sequence is 14 residues long. The germline CDR1 and CDR2 sequences are MNHEY and SMNVEV (reference sequence).

On this clonotype: A much larger clone differs by one base, so this may be a read error. The chain has TRBV5-1 and TRBJ2-5; the D gene is possibly TRBD2 (5 bases). This CDR3 region has 13 residues. V was cut by 2 bases and J by 11 bases, with 16 bases left in between. CDR1 and CDR2 from the germline V gene are SGHRS and YFSETQ. The CDR3 region has the DNA TGCGCCAGCAGCTTCTACCTTCGGTGGGAGCAGTACTTC. Protein product: CASSFYLRWEQYF.

This clonotype was counted ten times or more. The chain combines TRBV14 with TRBJ2-1, with TRBD2 identical over 14 bases. There are 17 residues in the CDR3. After removal of 4 bases from V and 8 bases from J, the junction contained 10 bases not matched to a gene. Germline V gene data show CDR1 as SGHDN and CDR2 as FVKESK. CDR3 DNA sequence: TGTGCCAGCAGCCCGAGGGAATGGACTAGCGGGAGGTATGAGCAGTTCTTC. This translates into CASSPREWTSGRYEQFF. Full variable domain (remainder filled in from reference TRBV14 and TRBJ2-1): EAGVTQFPSHSVIEKGQTVTLRCDPISGHDNLYWYRRVMGKEIKFLLHFVKESKQDESGMPNNRFLAERTGGTYSTLKVQPAELEDSGVYFCASSPREWTSGRYEQFFGPGTRLTVL.

The chain combines TRBV10-3 with TRBJ2-4; the D gene could be TRBD1 or TRBD2 (5 bases each). With the DNA end fitting TRBJ2-7 better, the J assignment may be wrong. The CDR3 spans 14 residues. The germline CDR1 and CDR2 sequences are ENHRY and SYGVKD. The CDR3 bases are TGTGCCATCAGTGAGCGAGGGACCCTCTACGAGCAGTACTTC. Protein product: CAISERGTLYEQYF.

This clonotype was counted once. The rearrangement joins TRBV10-3 to TRBJ2-5, with 11 bases fitting TRBD2. Germline V CDR1 and CDR2: ENHRY, SYGVKD. The ends lost 3 bases at V and 2 bases at J; junction bases unmatched: 5. The CDR3 contains 16 residues. DNA for the CDR3: TGTGCCATCAGTGATCCTCTAGCGGGGGGACAAGAGACCCAGTACTTC. Amino acid sequence: CAISDPLAGGQETQYF.

This clonotype turned up a few times. This sequence may be a read error, since a much larger clone differs from it by one base. The chain couples TRBV5-1 to TRBJ1-5; weak D call: TRBD1 (5 bases). The CDR3 consists of 15 residues. The V and J ends lost 7 bases and 5 bases respectively, with 19 bases between them. CDR1 and CDR2 (germline): SGHRS, YFSETQ. CDR3 bases: TGCGCCAGCCGACTGGGACCGGGGAGCGATCAGCCCCAGCATTTT. As protein: CASRLGPGSDQPQHF. The full variable domain, in which reference TRBV5-1 and TRBJ1-5 provide the parts outside the CDR3, is KAGVTQTPRYLIKTRGQQVTLSCSPISGHRSVSWYQQTPGQGLQFLFEYFSETQRNKGNFPGRFSGRQFSNSRSEMNVSTLELGDSALYLCASRLGPGSDQPQHFGDGTRLSIL.